This TCR beta chain was identified in a study of CD8 T cells in Susac syndrome. There are 10 residues in the CDR3. Germline CDR1 reads DFQATT; CDR2 reads SNEGSKA (reference sequence). V gave up 5 bases and J gave up 4 bases, with 3 bases separating them. Sequencing of TCR beta, carried out with a high-throughput approach, was applied to CD8+ and CD4+ T cells from the blood. The study used treatment-naive patients who had stable or active relapsing-remitting disease as multiple sclerosis controls. In contrast to the negatively isolated CD8+ and CD4+ T cells, TEMRA cells were FACS-enriched. When the RNA was reverse transcribed, random hexamers were used with an input of about 0.5 to 1 ug. An immunoSEQ multiplex PCR generated amplified TCR beta CDR3 products spanning 54 Vbeta and 13 Jbeta. MiXCR was run by TCRdb on the immunoSEQ multiplex PCR reads, yielding one entry per CDR3 protein. The sample includes some 120,000 distinct CDR3 sequences, 90% to 95% of them seen just once.

The chain links TRBV20-1 to TRBJ2-1, with D uncertain. The clonotype was recovered from a human donor with multiple sclerosis. The sample was CD8+ T cells from PBMCs. The CDR3 nucleotides read TGCAGTGCTTTGTACAATGAGCAGTTCTTC. It specifies CSALYNEQFF.